This TCR beta chain is from a study of shared clonotypes between healthy human individuals. Study-wide background: Per donor, three plates held CD4 naive cells, three held CD4 memory, two held CD8 naive and one held CD8 memory.

Turning to this clone: The same CDR3 arises from other DNA sequences in this sample as well.

Sequencing used immunoSEQ multiplex PCR; TCRdb keeps in-frame clones, though not all of them. This table has approximately 2,300,000 clones, just under 95% appearing once. V lost 3 bases and J lost 1, with 9 bases in between. The CDR3 has 14 amino acids. The V gene's germline CDR1 is SGHNT and CDR2 YYREEE (reference sequence). The sequenced material came from naive CD4+ T cells from PBMCs. Subset denoted: CD45RA+ positively selected. This sequence was found in a man younger than 30 in good health. Some clones in this sample may be carry-over from other donors' samples. The chain couples TRBV5-4 to TRBJ2-3, with no clear D. CDR3 bases: TGTGCCAGCAGCTCTCGGACGGGCACAGATACGCAGTATTTT. Amino acid sequence: CASSSRTGTDTQYF.